The subject of this entry is one T cell receptor beta chain. Original processing methods: Cell counts per sample came from amplifying reference gene primers. Generated by immunoSEQ multiplex PCR, the TCRdb table keeps only in-frame clones and is missing some. The V and J calls and clone size were taken over from that table, and D and trimming were inferred from the DNA. The data contain approximately 360,000 clones, roughly 90% of them singletons. These data originate in a study of blood T cell repertoires in COVID-19. The wider study: In each case, the material was cDNA or gDNA derived from T cells, B-cell-depleted T cells, or PBMCs.

Sequencing was done on a sample of PBMCs or T cells enriched from blood (not recorded which). This clonotype originated in a woman aged 25 to 39 with acute COVID-19.

CDR3 sequence: CASSLLQTNTGELFF. CDR3 DNA sequence: TGTGCCAGCAGCTTACTACAGACCAACACCGGGGAGCTGTTTTTT. The chain joins TRBV7-2 to TRBJ2-2; D gene uncertain. The germline CDR1 and CDR2 sequences are SGHTA and FQGNSA. There are 15 residues in the CDR3. The germline V and J ends were trimmed by 2 bases and 2 bases, with 9 bases remaining between them.